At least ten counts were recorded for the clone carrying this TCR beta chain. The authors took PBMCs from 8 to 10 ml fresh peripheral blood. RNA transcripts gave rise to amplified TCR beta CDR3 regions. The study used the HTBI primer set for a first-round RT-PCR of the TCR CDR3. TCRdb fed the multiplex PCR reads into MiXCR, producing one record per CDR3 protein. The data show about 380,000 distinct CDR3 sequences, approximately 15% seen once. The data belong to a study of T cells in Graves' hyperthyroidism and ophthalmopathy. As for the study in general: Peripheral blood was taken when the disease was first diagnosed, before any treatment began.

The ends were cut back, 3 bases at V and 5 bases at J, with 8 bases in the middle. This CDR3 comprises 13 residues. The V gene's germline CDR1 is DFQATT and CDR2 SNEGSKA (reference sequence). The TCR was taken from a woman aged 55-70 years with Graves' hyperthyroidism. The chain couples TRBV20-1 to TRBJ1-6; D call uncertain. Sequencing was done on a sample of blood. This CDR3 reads CSAREAHNSPLHF. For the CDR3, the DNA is TGCAGTGCTAGGGAAGCCCATAATTCACCCCTCCACTTT.